This is a list of T cell receptor beta chains from one sample in a study of T cells in Graves' hyperthyroidism and ophthalmopathy. Each CDR3 protein gets one entry after TCRdb re-called the multiplex PCR reads with MiXCR. The sample yields hundreds of thousands of distinct CDR3 sequences, less than 15% seen once. What was sequenced was blood. The receptors originated from a woman between 18 and 29 years old with Graves' hyperthyroidism. Both conserved end residues are trimmed from each CDR3.

J | V | CDR3
. | TRBV6-2/TRBV6-3 | ASSKLTGSGNEQY
TRBJ1-2 | TRBV6-4 | ASKTERVNYGYT
TRBJ2-7 | TRBV4-1 | ASSPTGLAGDEQY
TRBJ2-7 | TRBV20-1 | SAGLAGQVEQY
TRBJ2-3 | TRBV7-8 | ASSSRLATDTDTQY
TRBJ2-5 | TRBV18 | ASSPPGTSKWETQY
TRBJ1-6 | TRBV11-2 | ASRPLTGHSNSPLH
TRBJ2-7 | TRBV4-1 | ASSQEDEQY
TRBJ2-1 | TRBV30 | AWSPSVTYNEQF
TRBJ2-2 | TRBV14 | ASSQDLSRYTGELF
TRBJ1-2 | TRBV6-1 | ASRDTVFGYT
TRBJ2-3 | TRBV14 | ASSQWAGSSTDTQY
TRBJ2-3 | TRBV24-1 | ATSDPGPIAADTQY
TRBJ2-5 | TRBV19 | ASSILGQETQY
TRBJ2-5 | TRBV12-3/TRBV12-4 | ASRPGEWETQY
TRBJ2-1 | TRBV24-1 | ATSDLLRGTYNEQF
TRBJ2-3 | TRBV15 | ATRGLAGEWQY
TRBJ2-3 | TRBV7-6 | ASSQIGGTDTQY
TRBJ2-4 | TRBV28 | ASSNPGTRENIQY
TRBJ2-5 | TRBV12-3/TRBV12-4 | ASSFRQAGGETQY
TRBJ2-2 | TRBV2 | ASATQGARVTGELF
TRBJ1-1 | TRBV13 | ASSRPPETEAF
TRBJ2-7 | TRBV12-3/TRBV12-4 | ASSPRGGGYNEQY
TRBJ1-1 | TRBV5-6 | ASSLRDTEAF
TRBJ2-1 | TRBV7-9 | ASSLQGGPYAEQF
TRBJ2-1 | TRBV4-1 | ASSQRVTSYSYNEQF
TRBJ1-5 | TRBV28 | ASSLSQGWRNQPQH
TRBJ1-6 | TRBV6-1 | ASSDGTAELSYNSPLH
TRBJ1-1 | TRBV15 | ATSRHPGEENTEAF
TRBJ2-2 | TRBV6-2/TRBV6-3 | ASSTDRGLDTGELF
TRBJ1-5 | TRBV2 | ASNFDRGGNQPQH
TRBJ2-1 | TRBV11-3 | ASSPPGGSYNEQF
TRBJ2-3 | TRBV7-9 | ASSLERHTQY
TRBJ1-2 | TRBV4-3 | ASSQDPGQGLYGYT
TRBJ2-2 | TRBV7-2 | ASSSPRKVSTGELF
TRBJ1-1 | TRBV12-3/TRBV12-4 | ASSSTGRTEAF
TRBJ2-7 | TRBV7-2 | ASSLVGLAAYEQY
TRBJ1-2 | TRBV7-3 | ASSLRVETELVSSYGYT
TRBJ2-1 | TRBV29-1 | SVSGLAEYSYNEQF
TRBJ2-1 | TRBV7-8 | ASSPLKEYNEQF
TRBJ1-1 | TRBV7-8 | ASSFSGVGNTEAF
TRBJ2-1 | TRBV5-1 | ASRETSVLNEQF
TRBJ2-3 | TRBV5-6 | ASSARVPLADTQY
TRBJ2-5 | TRBV7-9 | ASSPGGPGETQY
TRBJ1-3 | TRBV13 | ASSPQFPGRSSGNTIY
TRBJ2-2 | TRBV7-3 | ASSFQWASGISATGELF
TRBJ2-7 | TRBV20-1 | SATGQDNYEQY
TRBJ2-3 | TRBV6-2/TRBV6-3 | ATSAGKSNTQY
TRBJ2-4 | TRBV27 | ASSFQGFTY
TRBJ1-4 | TRBV6-1 | ASSERTTNEKLF
TRBJ2-4 | TRBV7-2 | ASSLATGQANIQY
TRBJ2-7 | TRBV11-2 | ASTGGPEQY
TRBJ1-6 | TRBV9 | ASSVDPLPGRIDSPLH
TRBJ2-1 | TRBV5-1 | ASSLQGSGNEQF
TRBJ2-7 | TRBV11-2 | ASSWKPGTSGTRYEQY
TRBJ2-6 | TRBV30 | AWSIRFSGANVLT
TRBJ2-6 | TRBV27 | ASSSPPVLLRSGANVLT
TRBJ1-1 | TRBV18 | ASSDGNRGLTEAF
TRBJ1-4 | TRBV19 | ASTPRPPRATTNEKLF
TRBJ2-2 | TRBV4-1 | ASSQDYRLTRGTGELF